This T cell receptor (beta chain) was found in a study of blood T cells in healthy people across ages. This clonotype showed up just once. Alongside a J-beta primer mix, a sample-barcoded 5' primer served in a second PCR lasting about 7 to 11 cycles. One entry per CDR3 protein results from TCRdb running MiXCR on the 5' RACE reads. The data hold 1.5 million to 2 million distinct CDR3 sequences, with 49% observed a single time. The CDR3 loop spans 13 amino acids. Germline V lookup: CDR1 MDHEN, CDR2 SYDVKM. The V end lost 8 bases, the J end lost 8 bases, and 17 bases lay between the germline ends. Sequenced material: blood. This clonotype was obtained from a woman aged 40 to 50 in good health. The chain uses TRBV28 and TRBJ2-3, with D possibly being TRBD2 (6 bases). The CDR3: CASGGSGWGTQYF. The CDR3 DNA is TGTGCCAGCGGGGGGTCGGGGTGGGGTACGCAGTATTTT.